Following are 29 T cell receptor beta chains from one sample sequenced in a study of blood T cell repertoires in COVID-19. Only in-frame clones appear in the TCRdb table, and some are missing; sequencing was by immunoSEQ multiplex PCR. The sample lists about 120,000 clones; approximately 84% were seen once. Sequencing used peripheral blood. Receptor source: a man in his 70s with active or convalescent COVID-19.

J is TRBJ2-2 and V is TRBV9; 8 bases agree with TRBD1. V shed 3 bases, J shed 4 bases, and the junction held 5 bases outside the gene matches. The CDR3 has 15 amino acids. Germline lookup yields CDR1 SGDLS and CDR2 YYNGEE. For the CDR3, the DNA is TGTGCCAGCAGCGCCGGACAGGGAAGCACCGGGGAGCTGTTTTTT. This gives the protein CASSAGQGSTGELFF.

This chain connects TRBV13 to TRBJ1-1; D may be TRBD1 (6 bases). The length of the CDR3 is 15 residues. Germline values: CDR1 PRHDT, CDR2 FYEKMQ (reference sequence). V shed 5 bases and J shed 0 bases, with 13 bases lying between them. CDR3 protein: CASSVQGVMNTEAFF. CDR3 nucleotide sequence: TGTGCCAGCAGCGTACAGGGCGTTATGAACACTGAAGCTTTCTTT.

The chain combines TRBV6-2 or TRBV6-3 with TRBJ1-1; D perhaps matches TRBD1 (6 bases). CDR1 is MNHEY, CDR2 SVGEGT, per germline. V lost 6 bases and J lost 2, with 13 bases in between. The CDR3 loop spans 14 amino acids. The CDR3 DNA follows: TGTGCCAGCAGCCACGGGACACCTAACACTGAAGCTTTCTTT. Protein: CASSHGTPNTEAFF.

DNA for the CDR3: TGTGCCAGCAGCCAAGAGGGACACAGCAATCAGCCCCAGCATTTT. This codes for CASSQEGHSNQPQHF. The chain couples TRBV3-1 (or the pseudogene TRBV3-2) to TRBJ1-5, with D possibly matching TRBD1 (6 bases). Germline V CDR1 and CDR2: LGHDT, YNNKEL (reference sequence). The germline V and J ends were trimmed by 0 bases and 1 base, with 7 bases remaining between them. This CDR3 has 15 amino acids.

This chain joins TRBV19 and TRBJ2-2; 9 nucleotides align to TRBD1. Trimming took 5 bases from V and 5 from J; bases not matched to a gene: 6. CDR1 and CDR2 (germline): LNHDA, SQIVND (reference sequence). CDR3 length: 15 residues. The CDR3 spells CASSDRGKGTGELFF. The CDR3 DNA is TGTGCCAGTAGTGACAGGGGGAAGGGAACCGGGGAGCTGTTTTTT. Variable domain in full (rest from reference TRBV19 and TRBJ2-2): DGGITQSPKYLFRKEGQNVTLSCEQNLNHDAMYWYRQDPGQGLRLIYYSQIVNDFQKGDIAEGYSVSREKKESFPLTVTSAQKNPTAFYLCASSDRGKGTGELFFGEGSRLTVL.

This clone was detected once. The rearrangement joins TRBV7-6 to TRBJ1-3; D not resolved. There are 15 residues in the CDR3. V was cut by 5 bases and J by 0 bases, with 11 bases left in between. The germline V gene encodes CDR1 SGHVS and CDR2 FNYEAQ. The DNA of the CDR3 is TGTGCCAGCAGCGGATACAGAACCTCTGGAAACACCATATATTTT. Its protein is CASSGYRTSGNTIYF. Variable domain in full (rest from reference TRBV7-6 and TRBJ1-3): GAGVSQSPRYKVTKRGQDVALRCDPISGHVSLYWYRQALGQGPEFLTYFNYEAQQDKSGLPNDRFSAERPEGSISTLTIQRTEQRDSAMYRCASSGYRTSGNTIYFGEGSWLTVV.

CDR3 region: CASSQDAGIGYTF. The CDR3 DNA reads TGTGCCAGCAGCCAAGACGCAGGTATCGGCTACACCTTC. The chain links TRBV3-1 (or the pseudogene TRBV3-2) to TRBJ1-2; D gene uncertain. The ends were cut back, 0 bases at V and 8 bases at J, with 10 bases in the middle. This CDR3 is built from 13 residues. Germline CDR1 LGHDT, CDR2 YNNKEL (reference sequence).

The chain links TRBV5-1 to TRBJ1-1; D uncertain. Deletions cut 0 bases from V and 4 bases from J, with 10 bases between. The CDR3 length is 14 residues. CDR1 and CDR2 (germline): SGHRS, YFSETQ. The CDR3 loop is CASSLAQASTEAFF. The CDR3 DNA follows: TGCGCCAGCAGCTTGGCTCAGGCCAGCACTGAAGCTTTCTTT.

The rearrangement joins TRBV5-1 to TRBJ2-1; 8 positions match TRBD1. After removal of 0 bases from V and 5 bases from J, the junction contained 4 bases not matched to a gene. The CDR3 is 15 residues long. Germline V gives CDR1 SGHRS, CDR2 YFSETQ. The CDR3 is CASSLDPGGDNEQFF. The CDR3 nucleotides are TGCGCCAGCAGCTTGGACCCAGGGGGCGACAATGAGCAGTTCTTC.

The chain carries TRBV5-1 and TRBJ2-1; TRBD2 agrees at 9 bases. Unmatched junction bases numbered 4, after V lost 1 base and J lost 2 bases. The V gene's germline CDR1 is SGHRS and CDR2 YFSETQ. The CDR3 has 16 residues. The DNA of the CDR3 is TGCGCCAGCAGCTTGTTGGCTAGCGGGGCCTACAATGAGCAGTTCTTC. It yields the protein CASSLLASGAYNEQFF.

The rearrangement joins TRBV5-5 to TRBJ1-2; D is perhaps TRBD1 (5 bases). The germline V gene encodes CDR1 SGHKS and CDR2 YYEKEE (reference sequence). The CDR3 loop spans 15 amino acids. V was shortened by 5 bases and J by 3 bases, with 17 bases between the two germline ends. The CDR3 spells CASRRDSGGDYGYTF. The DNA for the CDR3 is TGTGCCAGCAGACGGGACTCCGGGGGGGACTATGGCTACACCTTC.

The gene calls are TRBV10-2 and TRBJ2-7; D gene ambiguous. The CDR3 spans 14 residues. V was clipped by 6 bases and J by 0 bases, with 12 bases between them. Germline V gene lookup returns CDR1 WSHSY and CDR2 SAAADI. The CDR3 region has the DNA TGCGCCAGCAGGATAGCTATTCTCTCCTACGAGCAGTACTTC. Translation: CASRIAILSYEQYF.

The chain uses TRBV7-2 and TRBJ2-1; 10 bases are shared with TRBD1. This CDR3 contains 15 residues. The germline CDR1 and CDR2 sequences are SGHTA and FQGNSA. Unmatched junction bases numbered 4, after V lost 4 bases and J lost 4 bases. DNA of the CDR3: TGTGCCAGCAGCTCGACAGGGGGCGCGTACAATGAGCAGTTCTTC. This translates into CASSSTGGAYNEQFF.

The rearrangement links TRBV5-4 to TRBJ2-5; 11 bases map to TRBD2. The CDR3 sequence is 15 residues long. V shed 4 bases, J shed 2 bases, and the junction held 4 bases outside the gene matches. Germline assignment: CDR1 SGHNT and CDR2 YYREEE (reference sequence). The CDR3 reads CASSTGLAGQETQYF. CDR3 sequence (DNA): TGTGCCAGCAGCACCGGACTAGCGGGTCAAGAGACCCAGTACTTC.

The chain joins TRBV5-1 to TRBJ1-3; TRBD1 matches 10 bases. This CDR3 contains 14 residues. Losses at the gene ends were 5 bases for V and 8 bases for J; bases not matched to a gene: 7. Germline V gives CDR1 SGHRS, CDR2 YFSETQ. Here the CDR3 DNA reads TGCGCCAGCAGGACAGGGGGCTACGTTGACACCATATATTTT. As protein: CASRTGGYVDTIYF.

This CDR3 reads CAISEKTGGSYGYTF. The CDR3 DNA reads TGTGCCATCAGTGAAAAGACAGGGGGCAGCTATGGCTACACCTTC. V gene TRBV10-3 combines with J gene TRBJ1-2, with 10 positions matching TRBD1. CDR3 length: 15 amino acids. Germline trimming cut 3 bases from V and 4 bases from J; bases unmatched to any gene: 5. CDR1 is ENHRY and CDR2 is SYGVKD in the germline V gene.

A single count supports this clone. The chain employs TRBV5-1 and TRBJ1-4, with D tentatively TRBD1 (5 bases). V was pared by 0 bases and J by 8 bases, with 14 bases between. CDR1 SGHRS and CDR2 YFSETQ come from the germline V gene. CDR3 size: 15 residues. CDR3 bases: TGCGCCAGCAGCTTGGTCCCAGGGAAAGGGGAAAAACTGTTTTTT. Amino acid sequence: CASSLVPGKGEKLFF.

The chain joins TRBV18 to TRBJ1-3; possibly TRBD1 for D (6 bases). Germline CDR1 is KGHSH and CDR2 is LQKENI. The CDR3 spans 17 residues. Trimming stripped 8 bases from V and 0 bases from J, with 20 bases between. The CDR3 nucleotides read TGTGCCAGCGCCGACTACAGGGCCTACTACTCTGGAAACACCATATATTTT. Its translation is CASADYRAYYSGNTIYF.

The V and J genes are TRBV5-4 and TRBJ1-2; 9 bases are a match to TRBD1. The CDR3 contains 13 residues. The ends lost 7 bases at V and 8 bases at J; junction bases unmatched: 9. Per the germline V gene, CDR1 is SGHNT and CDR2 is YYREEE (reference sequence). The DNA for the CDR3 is TGTGCCAGCCACGACAGGGGGTCACAGGGCTACACCTTC. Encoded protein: CASHDRGSQGYTF.

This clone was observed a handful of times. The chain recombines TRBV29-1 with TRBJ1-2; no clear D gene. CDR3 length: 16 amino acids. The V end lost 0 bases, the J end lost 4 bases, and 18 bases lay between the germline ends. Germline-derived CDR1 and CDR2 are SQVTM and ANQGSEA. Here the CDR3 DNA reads TGCAGCGTTGAAGAGTCGTTTGAGGAGCGTAGCTATGGCTACACCTTC. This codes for CSVEESFEERSYGYTF.

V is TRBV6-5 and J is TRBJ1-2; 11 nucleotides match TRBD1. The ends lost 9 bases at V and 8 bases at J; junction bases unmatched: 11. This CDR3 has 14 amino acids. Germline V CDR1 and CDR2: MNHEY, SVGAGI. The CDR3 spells CASKWDRGSVGYTF. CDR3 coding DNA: TGTGCCAGTAAATGGGACAGGGGGTCTGTCGGCTACACCTTC.

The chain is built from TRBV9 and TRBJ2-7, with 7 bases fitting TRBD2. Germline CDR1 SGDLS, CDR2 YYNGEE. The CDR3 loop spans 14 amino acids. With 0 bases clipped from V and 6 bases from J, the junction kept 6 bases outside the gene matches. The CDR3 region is CASSVGRPGGEQYF. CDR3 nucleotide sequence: TGTGCCAGCAGCGTAGGTCGTCCGGGGGGCGAGCAGTACTTC. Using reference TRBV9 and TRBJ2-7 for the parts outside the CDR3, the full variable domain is DSGVTQTPKHLITATGQRVTLRCSPRSGDLSVYWYQQSLDQGLQFLIQYYNGEERAKGNILERFSAQQFPDLHSELNLSSLELGDSALYFCASSVGRPGGEQYFGPGTRLTVT.

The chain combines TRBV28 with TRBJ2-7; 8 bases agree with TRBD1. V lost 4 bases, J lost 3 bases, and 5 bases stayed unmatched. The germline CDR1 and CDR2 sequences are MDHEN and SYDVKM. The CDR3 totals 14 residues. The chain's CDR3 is CASSSTGGNYEQYF. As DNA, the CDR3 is TGTGCCAGCAGTTCCACAGGGGGGAACTACGAGCAGTACTTC.

This chain's CDR3 is CAGLRFPEQYF. DNA of the CDR3: TGTGCCGGCCTCAGGTTCCCGGAGCAGTACTTC. The chain links TRBV11-3 to TRBJ2-7; D is uncertain. V gave up 11 bases and J gave up 7 bases, with 15 bases separating them. The CDR3 runs 11 residues. Germline assignment: CDR1 SGHNT and CDR2 YENEEA.

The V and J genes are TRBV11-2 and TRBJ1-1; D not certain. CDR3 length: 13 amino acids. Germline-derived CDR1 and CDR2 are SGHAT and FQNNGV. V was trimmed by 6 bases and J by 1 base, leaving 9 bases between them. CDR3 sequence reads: CASSIRRNTEAFF. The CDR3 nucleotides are TGTGCCAGCAGTATTCGGAGGAACACTGAAGCTTTCTTT. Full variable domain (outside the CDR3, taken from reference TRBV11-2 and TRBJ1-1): EAGVAQSPRYKIIEKRQSVAFWCNPISGHATLYWYQQILGQGPKLLIQFQNNGVVDDSQLPKDRFSAERLKGVDSTLKIQPAKLEDSAVYLCASSIRRNTEAFFGQGTRLTVV.

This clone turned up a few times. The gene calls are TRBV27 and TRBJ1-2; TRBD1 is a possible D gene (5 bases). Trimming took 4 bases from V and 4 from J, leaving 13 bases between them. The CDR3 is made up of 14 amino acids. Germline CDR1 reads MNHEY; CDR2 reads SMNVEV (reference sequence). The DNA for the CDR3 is TGTGCCAGCAGTTCCCTCGGGGGGTCCTATGGCTACACCTTC. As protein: CASSSLGGSYGYTF.

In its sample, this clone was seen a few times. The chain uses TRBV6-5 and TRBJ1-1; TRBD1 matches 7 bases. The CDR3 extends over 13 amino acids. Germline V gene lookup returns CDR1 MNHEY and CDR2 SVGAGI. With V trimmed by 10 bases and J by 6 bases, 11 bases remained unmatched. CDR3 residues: CATWETGTAEAFF. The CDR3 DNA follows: TGTGCCACCTGGGAGACAGGGACCGCTGAAGCTTTCTTT.

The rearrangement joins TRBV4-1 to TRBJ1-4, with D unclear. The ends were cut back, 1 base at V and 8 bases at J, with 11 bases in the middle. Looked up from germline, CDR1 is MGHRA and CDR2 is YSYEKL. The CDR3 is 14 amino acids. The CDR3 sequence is CASSQVGGREKLFF. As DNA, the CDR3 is TGCGCCAGCAGCCAAGTAGGAGGCAGGGAAAAACTGTTTTTT.

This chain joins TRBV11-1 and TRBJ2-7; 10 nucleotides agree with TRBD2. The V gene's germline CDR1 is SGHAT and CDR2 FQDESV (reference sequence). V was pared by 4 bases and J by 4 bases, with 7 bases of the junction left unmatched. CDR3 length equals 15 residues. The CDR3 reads CASSSRLAGVYEQYF. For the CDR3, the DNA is TGTGCCAGCAGCTCGCGACTAGCGGGCGTTTACGAGCAGTACTTC.